This T cell receptor beta chain was obtained from a study of blood T cell repertoires in COVID-19. Overall study context: The study drew acute and convalescent COVID-19 samples from the United States, Italy and Spain. From T cells, B-cell-depleted T cells, or PBMCs came the material, which was cDNA or gDNA.

The CDR3 has 14 residues. Germline V gene sequence: CDR1 SGHTA, CDR2 FQGNSA. Trimming left V 1 base short and J 7 bases short, with 13 bases between. Authors' processing steps: Nucleated cell counts were estimated from reference gene primer amplification. Using immunoSEQ multiplex PCR, the repertoire was profiled, and TCRdb retains in-frame clones only, with some absent. V, J and clone size are taken as reported in that table, and D and trimming were inferred from the DNA itself. Of roughly 200,000 clones listed, 75% to 80% are singletons. Sequenced material: peripheral blood. The chain combines TRBV7-2 with TRBJ2-5; tentative D call: TRBD1 (5 bases). This TCR derives from a woman aged 45-65 years with active or convalescent COVID-19. The CDR3 spells CASSLEGEKGTQYF. CDR3 bases: TGTGCCAGCAGCTTAGAAGGGGAAAAGGGGACCCAGTACTTC.